This entry lists 5 T cell receptor beta chains sequenced from one sample in a study of cytomegalovirus exposure and HLA in healthy donors. It was with 60 Vbeta and 13 Jbeta primers that the PCR ran. The table came from immunoSEQ multiplex PCR; TCRdb's copy has only in-frame clones and leaves some out. The sample has about 76,000 clones, around 70% seen once. Sequenced: PBMCs. These receptors all come from a woman aged 40 to 49 in good health and CMV-seropositive.

This chain connects TRBV5-1 to TRBJ2-5; 10 bases are shared with TRBD2. The CDR3 is 14 amino acids. Trimming cost V 5 bases and J 3 bases; bases outside gene matches: 4. Germline-derived CDR1 and CDR2 are SGHRS and YFSETQ. CDR3 region: CASSGGLAKETQYF. The CDR3, as DNA: TGCGCCAGCAGTGGGGGACTAGCGAAAGAGACCCAGTACTTC.

This clone was detected a few times. The chain employs TRBV6-1 and TRBJ1-5; D call uncertain. There are 11 residues in the CDR3. Germline CDR1 reads MNHNS; CDR2 reads SASEGT. V was cut by 8 bases and J by 2 bases, with 4 bases left in between. The CDR3 nucleotides read TGTGCCAGCGCGGGCAATCAGCCCCAGCATTTT. It translates to CASAGNQPQHF.

This chain joins TRBV30 and TRBJ1-2; maybe TRBD1 (5 bases). With 7 bases removed from V and 3 bases from J, the gap between germline ends came to 18 bases. The CDR3 is made up of 14 amino acids. From germline, CDR1 is GTSNPN and CDR2 SVGIG (reference sequence). CDR3 region: CASRTREGYYGYTF. CDR3 sequence (DNA): TGTGCCTCCCGGACCCGGGAGGGGTACTATGGCTACACCTTC.

The rearrangement links TRBV6-5 to TRBJ1-5, with TRBD1 as a possible D gene (5 bases). The ends were cut back, 5 bases at V and 4 bases at J, with 12 bases in the middle. The germline V gene has CDR1 MNHEY and CDR2 SVGAGI. The CDR3 runs 14 residues. The DNA of the CDR3 is TGTGCCAGCAGTGAATACGGGGGTAATCAGCCCCAGCATTTT. It specifies CASSEYGGNQPQHF.

The rearrangement uses TRBV18 and TRBJ2-7; 8 bases are shared with TRBD1. The CDR3 extends over 15 amino acids. Germline V lookup: CDR1 KGHSH, CDR2 LQKENI. Trimming took 6 bases from V and 1 from J; bases not matched to a gene: 8. CDR3 in DNA: TGTGCCAGCTCCCAAGGACAGGGAAGGTCCTACGAGCAGTACTTC. Encoded protein: CASSQGQGRSYEQYF.